The 11 T cell receptor beta chains given below trace back to one sample, sequenced in a study of T cells after yellow fever vaccination. TCRdb re-called the 5' RACE reads through MiXCR, storing one row per CDR3 protein. The profile covers some 600,000 distinct CDR3 sequences, with about a sixth appearing a single time and about 18% taken by the ten largest. The source material was PBMCs, sampled 5 to 6 days after the first yellow fever vaccination. Receptors were obtained from a man aged 18 to 29 who received the YFV17D yellow fever vaccine.

The J gene is TRBJ2-4, the V gene TRBV2; D might be TRBD1 (5 bases). The CDR3 sequence is 15 residues long. Trimming left V 1 base short and J 6 bases short, with 13 bases between. The germline V gene encodes CDR1 SNHLY and CDR2 FYNNEI. The CDR3 reads CASSEERAGRNIQYF. The CDR3 nucleotides are TGTGCCAGCAGTGAAGAAAGGGCAGGGCGAAACATTCAGTACTTC.

The rearrangement joins TRBV29-1 to TRBJ2-1, with D uncertain. Trimming removed 7 bases at V and 0 bases at J, with 13 bases between. Germline V CDR1 and CDR2: SQVTM, ANQGSEA. The CDR3 runs 14 residues. The DNA of the CDR3 is TGCAGCGCTACCCCCCCCGGCTCCTACAATGAGCAGTTCTTC. As protein: CSATPPGSYNEQFF.

This clonotype was observed a few times. The V gene is TRBV20-1, the J gene TRBJ1-1, with D possibly being TRBD1 (5 bases). The CDR3 consists of 15 residues. Trimming stripped 3 bases from V and 1 base from J, with 15 bases between. The germline V gene has CDR1 DFQATT and CDR2 SNEGSKA (reference sequence). CDR3 sequence (DNA): TGCAGTGCTAGGGTCCAGGGAAGAGCGAACACTGAAGCTTTCTTT. It codes for CSARVQGRANTEAFF.

The chain links TRBV20-1 to TRBJ1-4, with a possible D match to TRBD1 (6 bases). The CDR3 covers 16 residues. V lost 0 bases and J 6 bases, leaving 17 bases between the germline ends. Germline V gene lookup returns CDR1 DFQATT and CDR2 SNEGSKA (reference sequence). The CDR3 DNA reads as TGCAGTGCTAGAGATCAAACAGGGACCCTCTATGAAAAACTGTTTTTT. As protein: CSARDQTGTLYEKLFF.

As for this clonotype: Its ends do not fully match the called genes, so a read error is possible. The gene calls are TRBV2 and TRBJ2-2; 7 positions match TRBD1. The CDR3 spans 18 residues. CDR1 and CDR2 from the germline V gene are SNHLY and FYNNEI. CDR3 nucleotides: TGTGCCATCAGTTTCTCGCCTTTTACAGGGGAAGGGACCGGGGAGCTGTTTTTT. It encodes CAISFSPFTGEGTGELFF.

J is TRBJ1-2 and V is TRBV7-2, with 8 bases aligning to TRBD1. Germline V gives CDR1 SGHTA, CDR2 FQGNSA. Trimming took 6 bases from V and 8 from J; bases not matched to a gene: 14. The CDR3 sequence is 15 residues long. The DNA of the CDR3 is TGTGCCAGCAGTTTTTCAGGGGGCCTGACTAGCGGCTACACCTTC. As protein: CASSFSGGLTSGYTF. The full variable domain, rest sourced from reference TRBV7-2 and TRBJ1-2, is GAGVSQSPSNKVTEKGKDVELRCDPISGHTALYWYRQSLGQGLEFLIYFQGNSAPDKSGLPSDRFSAERTGGSVSTLTIQRTQQEDSAVYLCASSFSGGLTSGYTFGSGTRLTVV.

This clonotype was observed a few times. This sequence joins TRBV12-3 or TRBV12-4 and TRBJ2-1; D call uncertain. CDR3 length: 13 amino acids. Trimming took 0 bases from V and 3 from J, leaving 3 bases between them. The chain's CDR3 is CASSLAYYNEQFF. The CDR3 DNA reads TGTGCCAGCAGTTTAGCGTACTACAATGAGCAGTTCTTC.

J is TRBJ2-4 and V is TRBV5-4; D not resolved. V lost 4 bases, J lost 1 base, and 15 bases lay in between. Germline V gene sequence: CDR1 SGHNT, CDR2 YYREEE (reference sequence). The CDR3 has 16 amino acids. CDR3 amino acids: CASSPDLTGAKNIQYF. The CDR3 DNA is TGTGCCAGCAGCCCTGACCTAACCGGGGCCAAAAACATTCAGTACTTC. Based on the CDR3 plus reference TRBV5-4 and TRBJ2-4, the full variable domain is ETGVTQSPTHLIKTRGQQVTLRCSSQSGHNTVSWYQQALGQGPQFIFQYYREEENGRGNFPPRFSGLQFPNYSSELNVNALELDDSALYLCASSPDLTGAKNIQYFGAGTRLSVL.

This clonotype was seen a few times. The gene calls are TRBV4-3 and TRBJ2-2, with unresolved D. This CDR3 region has 14 residues. Per germline, CDR1 LGHNA and CDR2 YSLEER. The V and J ends lost 3 bases and 4 bases respectively, with 9 bases between them. CDR3 coding DNA: TGCGCCAGCAGCCAGGACGGTTTCACCGGGGAGCTGTTTTTT. The encoded protein is CASSQDGFTGELFF.

This clonotype occurred many times. The V gene is TRBV29-1, the J gene TRBJ2-5, with 7 bases fitting TRBD2. Germline V CDR1 and CDR2: SQVTM, ANQGSEA. With V trimmed by 7 bases and J by 5 bases, 4 bases remained unmatched. The CDR3 is 11 residues long. The CDR3 nucleotides are TGCAGCGGGGGGGGTGAGGAGACCCAGTACTTC. Translated, it gives CSGGGEETQYF.

The J gene is TRBJ2-3, the V gene TRBV5-1; D might be TRBD1 (6 bases). The V gene's germline CDR1 is SGHRS and CDR2 YFSETQ. The CDR3 sequence is 15 residues long. Trimming stripped 3 bases from V and 2 bases from J, with 13 bases between. This CDR3 is CASSSPGTSTDTQYF. CDR3 DNA: TGCGCCAGCAGCTCCCCCGGGACATCCACAGATACGCAGTATTTT.